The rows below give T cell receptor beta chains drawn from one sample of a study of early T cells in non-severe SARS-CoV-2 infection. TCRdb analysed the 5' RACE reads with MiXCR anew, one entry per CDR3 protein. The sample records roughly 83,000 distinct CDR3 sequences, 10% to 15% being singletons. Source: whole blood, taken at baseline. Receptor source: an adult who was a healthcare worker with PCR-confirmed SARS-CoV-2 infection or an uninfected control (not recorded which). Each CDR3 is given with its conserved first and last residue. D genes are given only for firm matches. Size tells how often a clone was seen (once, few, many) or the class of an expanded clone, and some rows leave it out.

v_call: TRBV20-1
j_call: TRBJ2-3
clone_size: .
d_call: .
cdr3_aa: CSARDPSAGGADTQYF
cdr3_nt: TGCAGTGCTAGAGATCCCTCGGCAGGCGGGGCAGATACGCAGTATTTT

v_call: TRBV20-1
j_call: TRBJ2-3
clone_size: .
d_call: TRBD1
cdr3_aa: CSARKTGQGLDTQYF
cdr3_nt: TGCAGTGCTAGAAAAACCGGACAGGGGTTAGATACGCAGTATTTT

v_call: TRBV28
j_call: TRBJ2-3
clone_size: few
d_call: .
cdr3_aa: CAVQGQGTFTDTQYF
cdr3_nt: TGTGCCGTCCAAGGGCAGGGGACATTCACAGATACGCAGTATTTT

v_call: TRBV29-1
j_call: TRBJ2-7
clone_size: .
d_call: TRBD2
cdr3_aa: CSVDWGTSGYEQYF
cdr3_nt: TGCAGCGTTGATTGGGGAACTAGCGGGTACGAGCAGTACTTC

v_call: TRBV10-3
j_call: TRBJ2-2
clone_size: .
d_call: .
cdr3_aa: CAISEGKGGTGELFF
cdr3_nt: TGTGCCATCAGTGAAGGCAAGGGGGGCACCGGGGAGCTGTTTTTT

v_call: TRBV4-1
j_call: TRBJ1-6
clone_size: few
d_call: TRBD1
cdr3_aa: CASSPVPGQGSNSPLHF
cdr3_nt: TGCGCCAGCAGCCCTGTCCCGGGACAGGGCAGTAATTCACCCCTCCACTTT

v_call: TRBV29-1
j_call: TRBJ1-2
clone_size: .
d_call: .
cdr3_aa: CSVTDYGYTF
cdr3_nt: TGCAGCGTTACAGATTATGGCTACACCTTC

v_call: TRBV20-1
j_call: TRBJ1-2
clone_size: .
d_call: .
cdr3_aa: CSARDRQAGDYGYTF
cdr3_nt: TGCAGTGCTAGAGATCGGCAGGCGGGGGACTATGGCTACACCTTC

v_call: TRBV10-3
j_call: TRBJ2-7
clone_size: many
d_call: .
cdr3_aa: CAISESLVFSYEQYF
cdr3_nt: TGTGCCATCAGTGAAAGTCTAGTCTTTTCCTACGAGCAGTACTTC

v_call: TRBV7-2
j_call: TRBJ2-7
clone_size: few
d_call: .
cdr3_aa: CASSLGSGRSYEQYF
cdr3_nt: TGTGCCAGCAGCTTAGGCAGCGGACGCTCCTACGAGCAGTACTTC

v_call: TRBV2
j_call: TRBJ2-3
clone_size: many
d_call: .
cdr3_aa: CASNRDTSTDTQYF
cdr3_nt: TGTGCCAGCAACAGGGACACTAGCACAGATACGCAGTATTTT

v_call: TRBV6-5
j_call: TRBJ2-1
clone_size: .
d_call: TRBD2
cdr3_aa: CASSYSSGRALNEQFF
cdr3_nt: TGTGCCAGCAGTTACTCGAGCGGGAGGGCCCTTAATGAGCAGTTCTTC

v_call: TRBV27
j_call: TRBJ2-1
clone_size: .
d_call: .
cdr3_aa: CASSFGNYNEQFF
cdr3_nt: TGTGCCAGCAGTTTCGGGAACTACAATGAGCAGTTCTTC

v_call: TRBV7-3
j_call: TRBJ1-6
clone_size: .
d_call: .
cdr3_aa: CASSTDGSYNSPLHF
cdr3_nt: TGTGCCAGCAGCACGGACGGCTCCTATAATTCACCCCTCCACTTT

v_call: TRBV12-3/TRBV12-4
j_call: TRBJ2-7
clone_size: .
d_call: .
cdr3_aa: CASSPGRGLSHEQYF
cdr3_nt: TGTGCCAGCAGCCCGGGTCGGGGTCTTTCCCACGAGCAGTACTTC

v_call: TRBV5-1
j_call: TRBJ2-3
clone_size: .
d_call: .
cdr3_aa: CASSRLTGGPDTQYF
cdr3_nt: TGCGCCAGCAGCCGATTAACGGGGGGCCCAGATACGCAGTATTTT

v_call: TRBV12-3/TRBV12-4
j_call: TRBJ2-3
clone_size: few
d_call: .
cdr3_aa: CASSSPPVTTSTDTQYF
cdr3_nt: TGTGCCAGCAGTTCCCCTCCGGTGACCACTAGCACAGATACGCAGTATTTT

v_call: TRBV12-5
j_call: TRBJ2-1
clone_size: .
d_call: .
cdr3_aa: CASGWHNEQFF
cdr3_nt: TGTGCTAGTGGTTGGCACAATGAGCAGTTCTTC

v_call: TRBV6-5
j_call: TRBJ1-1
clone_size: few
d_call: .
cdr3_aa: CASMGEGTEAFF
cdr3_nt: TGTGCCAGCATGGGGGAGGGCACTGAAGCTTTCTTT

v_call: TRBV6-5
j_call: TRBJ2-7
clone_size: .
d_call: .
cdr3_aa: CASSVDSANSYEQYF
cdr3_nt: TGTGCCAGCAGCGTTGATAGCGCCAACTCCTACGAGCAGTACTTC

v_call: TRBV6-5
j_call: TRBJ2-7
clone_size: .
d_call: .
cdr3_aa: CASSSTVNYEQYF
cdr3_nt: TGTGCCAGCAGTTCGACAGTGAACTACGAGCAGTACTTC

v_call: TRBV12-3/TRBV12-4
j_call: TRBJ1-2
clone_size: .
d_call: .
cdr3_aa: CASSLGFGGYTF
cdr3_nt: TGTGCCAGCAGTTTGGGATTTGGGGGCTACACCTTC

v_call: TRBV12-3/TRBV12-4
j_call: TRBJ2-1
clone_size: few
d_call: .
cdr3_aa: CASSLRGESYNEQFF
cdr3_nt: TGTGCCAGCAGTTTACGCGGGGAATCGTACAATGAGCAGTTCTTC

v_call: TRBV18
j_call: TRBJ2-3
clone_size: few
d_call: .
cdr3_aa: CASSPPKTGDTQYF
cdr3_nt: TGTGCCAGCTCACCTCCGAAGACCGGGGATACGCAGTATTTT

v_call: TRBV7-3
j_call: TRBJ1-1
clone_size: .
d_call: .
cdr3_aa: CASSSKAGGSAEAFF
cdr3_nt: TGTGCCAGCAGCTCCAAGGCCGGGGGAAGCGCTGAAGCTTTCTTT

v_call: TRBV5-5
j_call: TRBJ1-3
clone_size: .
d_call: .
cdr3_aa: CASSPGQPGNTIYF
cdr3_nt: TGTGCCAGCAGCCCCGGTCAGCCCGGAAACACCATATATTTT

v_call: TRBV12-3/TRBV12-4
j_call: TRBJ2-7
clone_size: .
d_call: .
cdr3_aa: CASSSFSASYEQYF
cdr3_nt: TGTGCCAGCAGTTCGTTCAGTGCCTCCTACGAGCAGTACTTC

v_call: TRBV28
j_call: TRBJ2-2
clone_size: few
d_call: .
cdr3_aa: CASSGHAGLTGELFF
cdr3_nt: TGTGCCAGCAGTGGACATGCGGGGCTCACCGGGGAGCTGTTTTTT

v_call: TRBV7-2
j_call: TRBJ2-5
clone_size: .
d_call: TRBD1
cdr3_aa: CASSLLRRDRQETQYF
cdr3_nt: TGTGCCAGCAGCCTCCTCCGTCGGGACAGGCAAGAGACCCAGTACTTC

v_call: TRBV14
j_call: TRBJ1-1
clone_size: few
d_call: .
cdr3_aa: CASSQFPGQDGMNTEAFF
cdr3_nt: TGTGCCAGCAGCCAATTCCCGGGCCAGGATGGTATGAACACTGAAGCTTTCTTT

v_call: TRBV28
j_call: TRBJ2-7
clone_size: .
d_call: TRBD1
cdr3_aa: CASRATGLEQYF
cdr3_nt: TGTGCCAGCAGAGCGACAGGGCTCGAGCAGTACTTC

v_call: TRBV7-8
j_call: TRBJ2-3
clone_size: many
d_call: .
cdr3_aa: CASSSPTRLGTDTQYF
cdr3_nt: TGTGCCAGCAGCTCACCGACTCGTCTTGGCACAGATACGCAGTATTTT

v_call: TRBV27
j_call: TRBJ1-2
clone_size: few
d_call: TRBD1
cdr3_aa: CASSIQGGAYGYTF
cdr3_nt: TGTGCCAGCAGTATTCAGGGGGGCGCCTATGGCTACACCTTC

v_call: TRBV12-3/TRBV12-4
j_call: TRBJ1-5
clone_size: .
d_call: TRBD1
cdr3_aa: CASSRTGVRFQPQHF
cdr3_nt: TGTGCCAGCAGCAGGACAGGCGTCAGGTTCCAACCCCAGCATTTT

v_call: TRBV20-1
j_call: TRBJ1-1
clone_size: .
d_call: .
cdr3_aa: CSAYRDGAQEAFF
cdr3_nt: TGCAGTGCCTACCGGGACGGGGCACAAGAAGCTTTCTTT

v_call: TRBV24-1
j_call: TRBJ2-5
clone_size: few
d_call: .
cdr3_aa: CATSAPYQETQYF
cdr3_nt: TGTGCCACCAGTGCTCCTTACCAAGAGACCCAGTACTTC

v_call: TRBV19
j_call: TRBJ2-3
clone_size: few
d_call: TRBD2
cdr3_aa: CASSIEASGLFPQYF
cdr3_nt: TGTGCCAGTAGTATAGAGGCTAGCGGGCTATTCCCCCAGTATTTT

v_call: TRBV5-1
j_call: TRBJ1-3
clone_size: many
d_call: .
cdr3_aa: CASSPPTDSGNTIYF
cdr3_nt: TGCGCCAGCAGTCCCCCGACAGACTCTGGAAACACCATATATTTT

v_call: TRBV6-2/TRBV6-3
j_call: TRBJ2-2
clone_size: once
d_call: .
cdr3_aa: CASSTPGAYTGELFF
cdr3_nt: TGTGCCAGCAGTACACCGGGAGCGTACACCGGGGAGCTGTTTTTT

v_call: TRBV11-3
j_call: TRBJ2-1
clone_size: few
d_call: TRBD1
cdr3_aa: CASSRWDRTTHYNNEQFF
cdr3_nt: TGTGCCAGCAGCCGCTGGGACAGGACAACCCACTATAACAATGAGCAGTTCTTC

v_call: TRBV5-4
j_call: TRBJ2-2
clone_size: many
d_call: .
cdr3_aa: CASSLHQGLAGELFF
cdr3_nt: TGTGCCAGCAGCTTGCACCAGGGTCTTGCCGGGGAGCTGTTTTTT

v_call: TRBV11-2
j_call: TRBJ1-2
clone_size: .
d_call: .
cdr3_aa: CASSSNTDRFRYTF
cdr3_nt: TGTGCCAGCAGCTCAAACACCGACAGGTTTCGGTACACCTTC

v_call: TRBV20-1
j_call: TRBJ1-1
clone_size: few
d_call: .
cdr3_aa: CSAREGSSRGAFF
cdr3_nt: TGCAGTGCTAGAGAAGGGTCTTCAAGAGGAGCTTTCTTT

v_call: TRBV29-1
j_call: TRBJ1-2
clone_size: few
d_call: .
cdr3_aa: CSVDSAFLGYTF
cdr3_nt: TGCAGCGTTGACTCGGCCTTTCTCGGCTACACCTTC

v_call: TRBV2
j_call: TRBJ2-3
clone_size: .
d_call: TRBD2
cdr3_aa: CASTGTQTSGSSDTQYF
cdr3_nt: TGTGCCAGCACCGGAACCCAAACTAGCGGGAGTTCAGATACGCAGTATTTT

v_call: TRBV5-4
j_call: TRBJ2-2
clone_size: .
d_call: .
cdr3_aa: CASSPPLKGAPGELFF
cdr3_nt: TGTGCCAGCAGCCCCCCGCTTAAAGGGGCCCCCGGGGAGCTGTTTTTT

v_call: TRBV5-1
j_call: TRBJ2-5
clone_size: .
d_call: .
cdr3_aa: CASSSGAQAIETQYF
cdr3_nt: TGCGCCAGCAGCTCGGGGGCGCAGGCCATAGAGACCCAGTACTTC

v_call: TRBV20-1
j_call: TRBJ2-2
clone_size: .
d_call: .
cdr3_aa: CSARDWRNTGELFF
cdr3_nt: TGCAGTGCTAGAGATTGGAGGAACACCGGGGAGCTGTTTTTT

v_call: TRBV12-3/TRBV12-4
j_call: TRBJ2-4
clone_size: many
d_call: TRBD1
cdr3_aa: CASKPTGEKNIQYF
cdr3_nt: TGTGCCAGCAAGCCGACAGGGGAGAAAAACATTCAGTACTTC

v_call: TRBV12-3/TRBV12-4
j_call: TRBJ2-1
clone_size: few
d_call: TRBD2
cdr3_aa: CASSLRGTSYLNEQFF
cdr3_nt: TGTGCCAGCAGTTTAAGAGGGACTAGTTATTTGAATGAGCAGTTCTTC

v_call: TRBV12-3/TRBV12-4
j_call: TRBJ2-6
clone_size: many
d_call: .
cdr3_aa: CASKLASANVLTF
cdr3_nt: TGTGCCAGCAAACTAGCCTCGGCCAACGTCCTGACTTTC

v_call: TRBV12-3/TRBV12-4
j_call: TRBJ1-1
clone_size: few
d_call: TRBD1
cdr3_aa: CASSSRLQGEQNTEAFF
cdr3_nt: TGTGCCAGCAGTTCCCGACTCCAGGGGGAGCAGAACACTGAAGCTTTCTTT

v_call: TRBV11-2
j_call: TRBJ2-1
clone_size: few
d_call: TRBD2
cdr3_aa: CASSLGLAGDSYNEQFF
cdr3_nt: TGTGCCAGCAGCTTAGGACTAGCGGGAGACTCCTACAATGAGCAGTTCTTC

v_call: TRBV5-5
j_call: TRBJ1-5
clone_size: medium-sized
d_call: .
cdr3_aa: CASSLQAHSNQPQHF
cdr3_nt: TGTGCCAGCAGCTTACAGGCCCATAGCAATCAGCCCCAGCATTTT

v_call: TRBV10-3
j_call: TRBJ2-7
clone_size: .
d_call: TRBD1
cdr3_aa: CAISDARTGSSYEQYF
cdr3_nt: TGTGCCATCAGTGACGCTAGGACAGGGAGCTCCTACGAGCAGTACTTC

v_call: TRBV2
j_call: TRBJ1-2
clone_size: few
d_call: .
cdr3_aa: CASSSFTGGAGYTF
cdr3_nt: TGTGCCAGCAGCTCCTTTACGGGCGGAGCGGGCTACACCTTC

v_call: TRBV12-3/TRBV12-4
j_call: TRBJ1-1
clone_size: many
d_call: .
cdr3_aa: CASSSGLNTEAFF
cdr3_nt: TGTGCCAGCAGCTCGGGGCTGAACACTGAAGCTTTCTTT